This TCR beta chain was identified during a study of T-cell memory formation after mild COVID-19. TCR alpha and TCR beta cDNA libraries with sample barcodes and UMIs came from 5'RACE using constant-segment primers. TCRdb recomputed calls from the 5' RACE reads with MiXCR, one row per CDR3 protein. The sample gives around 210,000 distinct CDR3 sequences, 9.5% to 10% of which show up once; roughly 4% is in the top ten. V was shortened by 2 bases and J by 5 bases, with 10 bases between the two germline ends. This CDR3 has 14 residues. Germline-derived CDR1 and CDR2 are SGHTA and FQGTGA. Study results and caveats: Day 15 to 85 contractors were CD4/CD8 balanced; later expanders leaned CD4+.

Regarding this clonotype: Its antigen is undetermined.

The chain has TRBV7-3 and TRBJ2-1; possible D gene TRBD1, 6 bases. The material sequenced was PBMCs or a T cell subset sorted from them (not recorded which). The TCR comes from a man aged 18-30 years who had mild COVID-19 (a few samples of this study predate the infection). Cell type and time point are not known. The CDR3 loop reads CASSLGQSHNEQFF. In nucleotides, the CDR3 is TGTGCCAGCAGCTTAGGACAGTCCCACAATGAGCAGTTCTTC. The variable domain in full, with the rest retrieved from reference TRBV7-3 and TRBJ2-1, is GAGVSQTPSNKVTEKGKYVELRCDPISGHTALYWYRQSLGQGPEFLIYFQGTGAADDSGLPNDRFFAVRPEGSVSTLKIQRTERGDSAVYLCASSLGQSHNEQFFGPGTRLTVL.